The 21 T cell receptor beta chains below all came from one sample that was sequenced in a study of T cells in Graves' hyperthyroidism and ophthalmopathy. There were TCR beta CDR3 regions amplified from RNA transcripts. HTBI primers drove first-round RT-PCR of the TCR CDR3. TCRdb called the multiplex PCR reads again in MiXCR, with one record for every CDR3 protein. The sample records fewer than 200,000 distinct CDR3 sequences, over 15% being singletons. Specimen: blood. The receptors here all came from a woman aged 45-60 years with Graves' hyperthyroidism.

The chain links TRBV20-1 to TRBJ1-1; tentatively, D is TRBD1 (6 bases). The CDR3 spans 13 residues. Germline V gene sequence: CDR1 DFQATT, CDR2 SNEGSKA (reference sequence). V was pared by 6 bases and J by 2 bases, with 13 bases between. The CDR3: CSAYGQINTEAFF. Here the CDR3 DNA reads TGCAGTGCCTACGGACAGATCAACACTGAAGCTTTCTTT.

The chain uses TRBV4-1 and TRBJ2-2, with D perhaps matching TRBD1 (5 bases). CDR3 length: 13 amino acids. Germline CDR1 and CDR2: MGHRA and YSYEKL. V was pared by 5 bases and J by 6 bases, with 10 bases between. The CDR3 nucleotides are TGCGCCAGCAGCTACCCAGGGTCCGGGGAGCTGTTTTTT. This codes for CASSYPGSGELFF.

This clonotype occurred many times. The chain recombines TRBV3-1 with TRBJ1-2; 7 positions match TRBD1. The germline V gene has CDR1 LGHDT and CDR2 YNNKEL (reference sequence). There are 16 residues in the CDR3. After removal of 0 bases from V and 4 bases from J, the junction contained 8 bases not matched to a gene. This CDR3 reads CASSQDFTGQSYGYTF. In DNA form, the CDR3 reads TGTGCCAGCAGCCAAGACTTCACGGGACAGAGCTATGGCTACACCTTC.

The chain uses TRBV11-1 and TRBJ2-1; 10 nucleotides align to TRBD2. V lost 4 bases and J lost 2; bases outside the gene matches: 2. Germline values: CDR1 SGHAT, CDR2 FQDESV (reference sequence). The CDR3 is 15 residues long. The CDR3 loop reads CASSSGLAAYNEQFF. The CDR3 bases are TGTGCCAGCAGCTCCGGACTAGCGGCCTACAATGAGCAGTTCTTC.

This clonotype showed up many times. J is TRBJ2-7 and V is TRBV6-1; tentative D call: TRBD2 (5 bases). This CDR3 is built from 16 residues. V was shortened by 5 bases and J by 1 base, with 18 bases between the two germline ends. Per the germline V gene, CDR1 is MNHNS and CDR2 is SASEGT. CDR3 sequence: CASSPGRTLPSYEQYF. Written as DNA, the CDR3 is TGTGCCAGCAGTCCAGGACGGACTTTGCCATCCTACGAGCAGTACTTC.

This clonotype was observed many times. The chain employs TRBV10-3 and TRBJ2-4; D not certain. Trimming left V 3 bases short and J 3 bases short, with 6 bases between. Germline V gene data show CDR1 as ENHRY and CDR2 as SYGVKD. The CDR3 contains 13 residues. In DNA, the CDR3 is TGTGCCATCAGTGATGGGGACAAAAACATTCAGTACTTC. It encodes CAISDGDKNIQYF.

The table lists this clonotype with many counts. The chain uses TRBV2 and TRBJ2-5; 9 bases are shared with TRBD2. Germline CDR1 reads SNHLY; CDR2 reads FYNNEI. CDR3 size: 15 residues. Unmatched junction bases numbered 5, after V lost 4 bases and J lost 2 bases. The DNA of the CDR3 is TGTGCCAGCAGTGGTGTAGCGGGGGAACAAGAGACCCAGTACTTC. Protein sequence: CASSGVAGEQETQYF.

This clonotype occurred many times. J is TRBJ1-1 and V is TRBV28; D not certain. CDR3 length: 11 residues. V was cut by 3 bases and J by 6 bases, with 5 bases left in between. The germline V gene encodes CDR1 MDHEN and CDR2 SYDVKM. CDR3 nucleotides: TGTGCCAGCAGTTTTACCCCTGAAGCTTTCTTT. It specifies CASSFTPEAFF.

This clonotype was detected ten times or more. The chain is built from TRBV12-3 or TRBV12-4 and TRBJ2-2; 13 bases map to TRBD2. The CDR3 is 16 amino acids. The V segment lost 2 bases and the J segment 6 bases; nucleotides outside the gene matches: 3. The CDR3 DNA is TGTGCCAGCAGTTTAACTAGCGGGGGGGCCTCCGGGGAGCTGTTTTTT. Translation gives CASSLTSGGASGELFF.

This clonotype was observed many times. The J gene is TRBJ2-3, the V gene TRBV6-1; TRBD2 matches 11 bases. The V and J ends lost 6 bases and 1 base, in that order; junction bases with no gene match: 9. The CDR3 is 17 amino acids. Germline V gene sequence: CDR1 MNHNS, CDR2 SASEGT. CDR3 DNA sequence: TGTGCCAGCAGAAGGCTAGCGGGGGGATGGGGCACAGATACGCAGTATTTT. It translates to CASRRLAGGWGTDTQYF.

This clonotype was counted only a few times. The rearrangement joins TRBV7-9 to TRBJ1-2; no firm D call. Looked up from germline, CDR1 is SEHNR and CDR2 is FQNEAQ (reference sequence). V was shortened by 5 bases and J by 0 bases, with 13 bases between the two germline ends. There are 15 residues in the CDR3. CDR3 DNA sequence: TGTGCCAGCAGCCCCGTCCCTATTGCTAACTATGGCTACACCTTC. Its translation is CASSPVPIANYGYTF.

The rearrangement links TRBV20-1 to TRBJ2-2, with TRBD1 as a possible D gene (6 bases). The V gene lost 7 bases and the J gene lost 1 base, with 13 bases spanning the gap. Germline CDR1 and CDR2: DFQATT and SNEGSKA (reference sequence). This CDR3 region has 14 residues. Here the CDR3 DNA reads TGCAGTGTTGGGGGCCATAGGAACACCGGGGAGCTGTTTTTT. Translating gives CSVGGHRNTGELFF.

This clonotype appeared many times. This chain joins TRBV3-1 and TRBJ2-1; no firm D call. Germline CDR1 LGHDT, CDR2 YNNKEL (reference sequence). The CDR3 totals 11 residues. V was shortened by 1 base and J by 9 bases, with 4 bases between the two germline ends. The CDR3 DNA is TGTGCCAGCAGCCAAGGGGGTGAGCAGTTCTTC. Amino acid sequence: CASSQGGEQFF.

About this clonotype: This sequence may be a read error, since a much larger clone differs from it by one base. The chain joins TRBV3-1 to TRBJ1-2, with D perhaps TRBD1 (6 bases). The germline V gene encodes CDR1 LGHDT and CDR2 YNNKEL (reference sequence). This CDR3 region has 12 residues. CDR3 DNA sequence: TGTGCCAGCAGCAGACAGGACTATGGCTGCACCTTC. This translates into CASSRQDYGCTF. The complete variable domain, with remaining parts taken from reference TRBV3-1 and TRBJ1-2, reads DTAVSQTPKYLVTQMGNDKSIKCEQNLGHDTMYWYKQDSKKFLKIMFSYNNKELIINETVPNRFSPKSPDKAHLNLHINSLELGDSAVYFCASSRQDYGCTFGSGTRLTVV.

This clonotype has ten or more counts. The chain couples TRBV5-1 to TRBJ2-3; 10 positions match TRBD2. Germline V gives CDR1 SGHRS, CDR2 YFSETQ. V shed 2 bases, J shed 1 base, and the junction held 10 bases outside the gene matches. The CDR3 has 18 residues. CDR3 nucleotide sequence: TGCGCCAGCAGCTTAGGCGCTAGCGGGGGATATGGCACAGATACGCAGTATTTT. It specifies CASSLGASGGYGTDTQYF.

This clonotype turned up a few times. The rearrangement uses TRBV7-8 and TRBJ1-2; TRBD1 might be the D (5 bases). Trimming stripped 8 bases from V and 3 bases from J, with 25 bases between. The CDR3 totals 17 residues. Germline CDR1 reads SGHVS; CDR2 reads FQNEAQ. The CDR3 bases are TGTGCCAGCGGAACAGCGGGGTTGGGACGGATACACTATGGCTACACCTTC. Protein: CASGTAGLGRIHYGYTF.

This clonotype was recorded at least ten times. The chain joins TRBV16 to TRBJ1-5; D call uncertain. Trimming removed 0 bases from V and 0 bases from J, with 9 bases in between. The CDR3 is made up of 16 amino acids. Per germline, CDR1 KGHSY and CDR2 FQNENV. CDR3 region: CASSQSLELSNQPQHF. CDR3 bases: TGTGCCAGCAGCCAATCGCTAGAACTTAGCAATCAGCCCCAGCATTTT.

This clonotype was seen at least ten times. DNA for the CDR3: TGTGCCAGCAGGCCGGGACAGCGACCCTCTGGAAACACCATATATTTT. Residues: CASRPGQRPSGNTIYF. The chain carries TRBV12-3 or TRBV12-4 and TRBJ1-3; 7 bases agree with TRBD1. V shed 6 bases and J 0 bases; nucleotides not matched to a gene: 8. CDR3 length equals 16 residues.

In its sample, this clonotype was seen many times. J is TRBJ1-5 and V is TRBV27, with D possibly being TRBD1 (6 bases). The CDR3 has 15 residues. Trimming left V 3 bases short and J 3 bases short, with 12 bases between. Germline V gene data show CDR1 as MNHEY and CDR2 as SMNVEV (reference sequence). Here the CDR3 reads CASSLSGVNNQPQHF. The CDR3, as DNA: TGTGCCAGCAGTTTGTCAGGGGTGAACAATCAGCCCCAGCATTTT.

Many counts were recorded for this clonotype. The rearrangement links TRBV19 to TRBJ1-1, with D possibly TRBD1 on 6 matching bases. Trimming removed 6 bases from V and 6 bases from J, with 11 bases in between. CDR3 length: 12 residues. Germline V gives CDR1 LNHDA, CDR2 SQIVND (reference sequence). The CDR3 reads CASSQGRAEAFF. The CDR3 DNA reads as TGTGCCAGTAGCCAGGGGAGGGCTGAAGCTTTCTTT.

V gene TRBV4-1 combines with J gene TRBJ2-1; possible D gene TRBD2, 5 bases. CDR1 and CDR2 (germline): MGHRA, YSYEKL. The CDR3 consists of 18 residues. Trimming stripped 1 base from V and 1 base from J, with 17 bases between. CDR3 region: CASSQAPGSLGSYNEQFF. Written as DNA, the CDR3 is TGCGCCAGCAGCCAAGCCCCTGGGAGCCTAGGATCCTACAATGAGCAGTTCTTC.